The 9 T cell receptor beta chains listed next were all sequenced from one sample in a study of blood T cell repertoires in COVID-19. Repertoires were generated with immunoSEQ multiplex PCR, while TCRdb's copy carries only in-frame clones and drops some. This table has 150,000 to 200,000 clones, around 80% appearing once. The sample consisted of peripheral blood. Receptor source: a woman of 80 years or more with active or convalescent COVID-19.

The V call is TRBV3-1 (or the pseudogene TRBV3-2), the J call TRBJ1-2, with a possible D match to TRBD1 (5 bases). The CDR3 contains 15 residues. V was clipped by 5 bases and J by 2 bases, with 15 bases between them. CDR1 and CDR2 (germline): LGHDT, YNNKEL (reference sequence). CDR3 region: CASSGGGVPNYGYTF. The CDR3, as DNA: TGTGCCAGCAGCGGAGGAGGGGTACCGAACTATGGCTACACCTTC.

The CDR3 DNA follows: TGTGCCAGTAGTTGGGGGGTAGGTTACACTGAAGCTTTCTTT. Translated, it gives CASSWGVGYTEAFF. V and J are TRBV19 and TRBJ1-1; D may be TRBD1 (5 bases). Germline V CDR1 and CDR2: LNHDA, SQIVND (reference sequence). V was trimmed by 5 bases and J by 3 bases, leaving 13 bases between them. The CDR3 covers 14 residues.

This chain links TRBV30 with TRBJ1-3; D is unclear. The CDR3 totals 13 residues. V lost 2 bases, J lost 5 bases, and 10 bases lay in between. From germline, CDR1 is GTSNPN and CDR2 SVGIG (reference sequence). The CDR3 nucleotides read TGTGCCTGGAGTATCACAGATAGAAACACCATATATTTT. Translated, it gives CAWSITDRNTIYF.

The rearrangement uses TRBV4-2 and TRBJ2-2, with 7 bases fitting TRBD1. The CDR3 covers 16 residues. J was trimmed by 3 bases and V by 2 bases; bases with no gene match: 6. The germline V gene has CDR1 LGHNA and CDR2 YNFKEQ. The CDR3 DNA follows: TGTGCCAGCAGCCAACTGATCGGACAGGACACCGGGGAGCTGTTTTTT. Its translation is CASSQLIGQDTGELFF.

This chain joins TRBV11-2 and TRBJ2-5; 8 nucleotides line up with TRBD1. The CDR3 has 16 residues. V dropped 2 bases and J dropped 5; count of bases not matched to a gene: 10. CDR1 is SGHAT and CDR2 is FQNNGV in the germline V gene. This CDR3 reads CASSLLVRGREETQYF. The CDR3 nucleotides read TGTGCCAGCAGCTTATTAGTCAGGGGGCGTGAGGAGACCCAGTACTTC. The full variable domain, its missing parts supplied by reference TRBV11-2 and TRBJ2-5, is EAGVAQSPRYKIIEKRQSVAFWCNPISGHATLYWYQQILGQGPKLLIQFQNNGVVDDSQLPKDRFSAERLKGVDSTLKIQPAKLEDSAVYLCASSLLVRGREETQYFGPGTRLLVL.

CDR3 sequence: CASSPTAGYGYTF. CDR3 nucleotides: TGTGCCAGCTCACCTACAGCGGGCTATGGCTACACCTTC. The V and J genes are TRBV18 and TRBJ1-2, with D unclear. Germline values: CDR1 KGHSH, CDR2 LQKENI. CDR3 length: 13 residues. Trimming shortened V by 3 bases and J by 4 bases, and 9 bases separated the two germline ends.

This clone was observed a handful of times. The CDR3 DNA follows: TGTGCCATCAGTATGTCTAGCGGGGGACTTAATGAGCAGTTCTTC. Translation gives CAISMSSGGLNEQFF. The chain combines TRBV10-3 with TRBJ2-1, with 10 bases lining up with TRBD2. This CDR3 is built from 15 residues. CDR1 and CDR2 from the germline V gene are ENHRY and SYGVKD. V shed 5 bases, J shed 7 bases, and the junction held 8 bases outside the gene matches.

The rearrangement joins TRBV5-1 to TRBJ1-4; 7 positions match TRBD1. CDR1 SGHRS and CDR2 YFSETQ come from the germline V gene. The CDR3 is 14 amino acids. With 0 bases clipped from V and 7 bases from J, the junction kept 3 bases outside the gene matches. CDR3 region: CASSLVSGGEKLFF. Written as DNA, the CDR3 is TGCGCCAGCAGCTTGGTATCAGGGGGTGAAAAACTGTTTTTT.

V usage is TRBV28 and J usage is TRBJ1-2, with 7 positions matching TRBD1. There are 14 residues in the CDR3. V lost 5 bases and J lost 4; bases outside the gene matches: 7. Germline CDR1 and CDR2: MDHEN and SYDVKM. CDR3 residues: CASSGDSPSYGYTF. DNA of the CDR3: TGTGCCAGCAGTGGGGACAGTCCCTCCTATGGCTACACCTTC.